In its sample, the clone carrying this T cell receptor beta chain was seen once. The data were taken from a study of blood T cell repertoires in COVID-19. J was trimmed by 5 bases and V by 7 bases; bases with no gene match: 10. The germline CDR1 and CDR2 sequences are MGHRA and YSYEKL. The CDR3 spans 14 residues. The assay was immunoSEQ multiplex PCR, and TCRdb's table has in-frame clones only and misses some. The sample has a few hundred thousand clones, approximately 90% seen once. This chain uses TRBV4-1 with TRBJ2-5; TRBD2 matches 7 bases. The sequence came from a woman in her 40s who had recovered from COVID-19. Sample: PBMCs or T cells enriched from blood (not recorded which). Here the CDR3 reads CASNLGRMRETQYF. DNA of the CDR3: TGCGCCAGCAACCTCGGGAGGATGCGGGAGACCCAGTACTTC.